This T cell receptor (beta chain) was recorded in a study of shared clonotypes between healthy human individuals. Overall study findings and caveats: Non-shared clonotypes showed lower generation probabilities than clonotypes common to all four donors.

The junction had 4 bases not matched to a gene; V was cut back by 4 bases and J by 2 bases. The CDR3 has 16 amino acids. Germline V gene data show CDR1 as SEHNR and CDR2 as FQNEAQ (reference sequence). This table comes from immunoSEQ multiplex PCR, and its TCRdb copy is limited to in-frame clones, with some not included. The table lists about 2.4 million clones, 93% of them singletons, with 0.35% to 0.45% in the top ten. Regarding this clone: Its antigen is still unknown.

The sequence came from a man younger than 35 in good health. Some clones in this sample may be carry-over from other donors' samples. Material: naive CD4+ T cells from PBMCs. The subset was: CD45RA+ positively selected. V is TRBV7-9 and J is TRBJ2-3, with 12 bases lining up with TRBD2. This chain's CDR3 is CASSSGLAGLTDTQYF. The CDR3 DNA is TGTGCCAGCAGCTCCGGACTAGCGGGACTCACAGATACGCAGTATTTT.